The rows below give T cell receptor beta chains drawn from one sample of a study of metastatic and nonmetastatic thyroid tumors. TCRdb re-clonotyped the PCR reads through MiXCR. The sample carries about 70,000 clones, 18% recorded once. The source material was blood. The receptor source for this set is a female donor with papillary thyroid cancer or a benign thyroid nodule (not recorded which). Some clones in this sample may be carry-over from other donors' samples. Each CDR3 is given with its conserved first and last residue. A D gene is named only where the DNA matches it firmly. Not every row has a clone size; where given, it reads once, few, many or a size class.

v_gene: TRBV6-2/TRBV6-3; j_gene: TRBJ2-1; abundance: many; d_gene: NA; CDR3nt: TGTGCCAGCAGTTCCCTGGGTCTCCGTGAGCAGTTCTTC; CDR3aa: CASSSLGLREQFF
v_gene: TRBV19; j_gene: TRBJ2-2; abundance: NA; d_gene: TRBD2; CDR3nt: TGTGCCAGTAGTCGATACCAGCGGGAGCTATTGAACACCGGGGAGCTGTTTTTT; CDR3aa: CASSRYQRELLNTGELFF
v_gene: TRBV9; j_gene: TRBJ2-7; abundance: many; d_gene: TRBD2; CDR3nt: TGTGCCAGCAGCGTAGCGAGCGGGACCGTCTACGAGCAGTACTTC; CDR3aa: CASSVASGTVYEQYF
v_gene: TRBV6-1; j_gene: TRBJ1-6; abundance: NA; d_gene: TRBD1; CDR3nt: TGTGCCAGCAGTGATTGGGGGACAGGGTTCACCTCACCCCTCCACTTT; CDR3aa: CASSDWGTGFTSPLHF
v_gene: TRBV12-3/TRBV12-4; j_gene: TRBJ2-7; abundance: many; d_gene: NA; CDR3nt: TGTGCCAGCAGTTTTAGAAGCTCCTACGAGCAGTACTTC; CDR3aa: CASSFRSSYEQYF
v_gene: TRBV12-3/TRBV12-4; j_gene: TRBJ1-2; abundance: many; d_gene: TRBD1; CDR3nt: TGTGCCAGGGGGGACAGGGGGTTAGATGGCTACACCTTC; CDR3aa: CARGDRGLDGYTF
v_gene: TRBV30; j_gene: TRBJ2-3; abundance: few; d_gene: TRBD2; CDR3nt: TGTGCCTGGAGGTGGGGACTAGACACAGATACGCAGTATTTT; CDR3aa: CAWRWGLDTDTQYF
v_gene: TRBV19; j_gene: TRBJ2-6; abundance: many; d_gene: TRBD2; CDR3nt: TGTGCCAGTAGTAAGGGAGGGGCTGGGGCCAACGTCCTGACTTTC; CDR3aa: CASSKGGAGANVLTF
v_gene: TRBV2; j_gene: TRBJ1-1; abundance: NA; d_gene: NA; CDR3nt: TGTGCCAGCAGTGATAGGACTTCGGCCACTGAAGCTTTCTTT; CDR3aa: CASSDRTSATEAFF
v_gene: TRBV6-5; j_gene: TRBJ2-1; abundance: many; d_gene: NA; CDR3nt: TGTGCCAGCAGTTACTCGGGAACCTTAAGGCAGTTCTTC; CDR3aa: CASSYSGTLRQFF
v_gene: TRBV27; j_gene: TRBJ1-1; abundance: NA; d_gene: NA; CDR3nt: TGTGCCAGCAGTTTAAGGTGGTCTGCAACAATCACTGAAGCTTTCTTT; CDR3aa: CASSLRWSATITEAFF
v_gene: TRBV20-1; j_gene: TRBJ1-1; abundance: many; d_gene: NA; CDR3nt: TGCAGTGCCGCCCCAGGGCGGGCATTGGGAGAAGCTTTCTTT; CDR3aa: CSAAPGRALGEAFF
v_gene: TRBV5-4; j_gene: TRBJ1-6; abundance: many; d_gene: TRBD1; CDR3nt: TGTGCCAGCAGCACGGGACAGTTAAATTCACCCCTCCACTTT; CDR3aa: CASSTGQLNSPLHF
v_gene: TRBV27; j_gene: TRBJ2-5; abundance: NA; d_gene: TRBD2; CDR3nt: TGTGCCAGCAGGGGGGGGACTCACCAAGGGGAGACCCAGTACTTC; CDR3aa: CASRGGTHQGETQYF
v_gene: TRBV25-1; j_gene: TRBJ1-5; abundance: many; d_gene: TRBD1; CDR3nt: TGTGCCAGCAGTGGGGGGACAGGGACCAGGAGCAATCAGCCCCAGCATTTT; CDR3aa: CASSGGTGTRSNQPQHF
v_gene: TRBV6-1; j_gene: TRBJ2-7; abundance: NA; d_gene: NA; CDR3nt: TGTGCCATCATATACGAGGGTGGCGAGCAGTACTTC; CDR3aa: CAIIYEGGEQYF
v_gene: TRBV5-1; j_gene: TRBJ2-1; abundance: many; d_gene: TRBD2; CDR3nt: TGCGCCAGCAGCTTGGTTGGGGTGGGATCGAGCGGGAGGTTTTACAATGAGCAGTTCTTC; CDR3aa: CASSLVGVGSSGRFYNEQFF
v_gene: TRBV28; j_gene: TRBJ2-7; abundance: NA; d_gene: NA; CDR3nt: TGTGCCAGCAGGAGAAAGGGGAGGTACTACGAGCAGTACTTC; CDR3aa: CASRRKGRYYEQYF
v_gene: TRBV13; j_gene: TRBJ2-1; abundance: many; d_gene: TRBD2; CDR3nt: TGTGCCAGCAGCACCTCTAGCGGGAGGTACAATGAGCAGTTCTTC; CDR3aa: CASSTSSGRYNEQFF
v_gene: TRBV11-3; j_gene: TRBJ2-7; abundance: many; d_gene: NA; CDR3nt: TGTGCCAGCAGCTTTTCGGGAGCTGACTACGAGCAGTACTTC; CDR3aa: CASSFSGADYEQYF
v_gene: TRBV12-3/TRBV12-4; j_gene: TRBJ2-1; abundance: NA; d_gene: TRBD2; CDR3nt: TGTGCCAGCAGTTTAAGACAAAACGAAGCGGGAGGGCCTTGTAATGAGCAGTTCTTC; CDR3aa: CASSLRQNEAGGPCNEQFF
v_gene: TRBV20-1; j_gene: TRBJ2-7; abundance: many; d_gene: NA; CDR3nt: TGCAGTGCTAGATATAGACTAGACCATCCCTACGAGCAGTACTTC; CDR3aa: CSARYRLDHPYEQYF
v_gene: TRBV5-1; j_gene: TRBJ2-7; abundance: many; d_gene: NA; CDR3nt: TGCGCCAGCAGCTTGGGGGATTCAAACGAGCAGTACTTC; CDR3aa: CASSLGDSNEQYF
v_gene: TRBV3-1; j_gene: TRBJ2-1; abundance: NA; d_gene: NA; CDR3nt: TGTGCCAGCAGGCAGACTATCGTGAGGGACGAGCAGTTCTTC; CDR3aa: CASRQTIVRDEQFF
v_gene: TRBV5-1; j_gene: TRBJ2-7; abundance: NA; d_gene: TRBD2; CDR3nt: TGCGCCAGCAGCTCGCCGGGCGGGGGGTACGAGCAGTACTTC; CDR3aa: CASSSPGGGYEQYF
v_gene: TRBV20-1; j_gene: TRBJ2-3; abundance: NA; d_gene: NA; CDR3nt: TGCAGTGCCGTGACGGGAGCAACTCACACAGATACGCAGTATTTT; CDR3aa: CSAVTGATHTDTQYF
v_gene: TRBV6-1; j_gene: TRBJ1-1; abundance: few; d_gene: NA; CDR3nt: TGTGCCAGCAGCCCCCACGGGACGGTGAACACTGAAGCTTTCTTT; CDR3aa: CASSPHGTVNTEAFF
v_gene: TRBV12-3/TRBV12-4; j_gene: TRBJ1-2; abundance: NA; d_gene: NA; CDR3nt: TGTGCCAGCAGCACAGGGAACTATGGCTACACCTTC; CDR3aa: CASSTGNYGYTF
v_gene: TRBV13; j_gene: TRBJ2-7; abundance: few; d_gene: NA; CDR3nt: TGTGTCAGCAGCCCCGGAGTTGGATTCCCCTACGAGCAGTACTTC; CDR3aa: CVSSPGVGFPYEQYF
v_gene: TRBV27; j_gene: TRBJ1-5; abundance: few; d_gene: NA; CDR3nt: TGTGCCAGCAGTAAGGAGTCCCCAAGATTCAATCAGCCCCAGCATTTT; CDR3aa: CASSKESPRFNQPQHF
v_gene: TRBV10-3; j_gene: TRBJ2-5; abundance: many; d_gene: TRBD1; CDR3nt: TGTGCCATCAGACCGGGACAGGGGTCTTCGGGCCAAGAGACCCAGTACTTC; CDR3aa: CAIRPGQGSSGQETQYF
v_gene: TRBV10-2; j_gene: TRBJ1-4; abundance: many; d_gene: TRBD1; CDR3nt: TGCGCCAGCAGTGAAGGGCCAGGGGGTGAAAAACTGTTTTTT; CDR3aa: CASSEGPGGEKLFF
v_gene: TRBV30; j_gene: TRBJ2-7; abundance: many; d_gene: TRBD2; CDR3nt: TGTGCCTGGAGTTTAGCGGGTTCTTACGAGCAGTACTTC; CDR3aa: CAWSLAGSYEQYF
v_gene: TRBV3-1; j_gene: TRBJ2-7; abundance: many; d_gene: TRBD1; CDR3nt: TGTGCCAGCAGCCCGGGACAGACTTACGAGCAGTACTTC; CDR3aa: CASSPGQTYEQYF
v_gene: TRBV6-1; j_gene: TRBJ1-3; abundance: NA; d_gene: NA; CDR3nt: TGTGCCAGCTCTATCCGGGGACTAGGAAACACCATATATTTT; CDR3aa: CASSIRGLGNTIYF
v_gene: TRBV6-1; j_gene: TRBJ1-2; abundance: many; d_gene: NA; CDR3nt: TGTGCCAGCAGTGAAAGCCAGGGCGGCTATGGCTACACCTTC; CDR3aa: CASSESQGGYGYTF
v_gene: TRBV20-1; j_gene: TRBJ2-2; abundance: NA; d_gene: NA; CDR3nt: TGCAGTGCTATACCTACCGGGATTACCGGGGAGCTGTTTTTT; CDR3aa: CSAIPTGITGELFF
v_gene: TRBV4-2; j_gene: TRBJ2-2; abundance: many; d_gene: NA; CDR3nt: TGTGCCAGCAGCCAAGGTCAACTCTTCCCGACCGGGGAGCTGTTTTTT; CDR3aa: CASSQGQLFPTGELFF
v_gene: TRBV20-1; j_gene: TRBJ2-3; abundance: NA; d_gene: NA; CDR3nt: TGCAGTGCTAGACGTGTGCGTAGCGCCTCTAGCACAGATACGCAGTATTTT; CDR3aa: CSARRVRSASSTDTQYF
v_gene: TRBV19; j_gene: TRBJ1-2; abundance: many; d_gene: NA; CDR3nt: TGTGCCAGTAGTATAGTAGGGAACTATGGCTACACCTTC; CDR3aa: CASSIVGNYGYTF
v_gene: TRBV2; j_gene: TRBJ1-5; abundance: many; d_gene: NA; CDR3nt: TGTGCCAGCAGTGAGGGGGAGGATCAGCCCCAGCATTTT; CDR3aa: CASSEGEDQPQHF
v_gene: TRBV7-2; j_gene: TRBJ2-7; abundance: many; d_gene: TRBD2; CDR3nt: TGTGCCAGCAGCTTAGCCGGACTAGCGGGAGAGTACGAGCAGTACTTC; CDR3aa: CASSLAGLAGEYEQYF
v_gene: TRBV4-1; j_gene: TRBJ1-5; abundance: many; d_gene: NA; CDR3nt: TGCGCCAGCAGCCAAGAGAGGGTGCAGGGTAATCAGCCCCAGCATTTT; CDR3aa: CASSQERVQGNQPQHF
v_gene: TRBV4-1; j_gene: TRBJ2-1; abundance: many; d_gene: NA; CDR3nt: TGCGCCAGCAGCCCTCCTCAACCGAACAATGAGCAGTTCTTC; CDR3aa: CASSPPQPNNEQFF
v_gene: TRBV7-6; j_gene: TRBJ2-1; abundance: many; d_gene: NA; CDR3nt: TGTGCCAGCAGCTCCGGCCCTGGAGGCTATGAGCAGTTCTTC; CDR3aa: CASSSGPGGYEQFF
v_gene: TRBV5-8; j_gene: TRBJ2-7; abundance: NA; d_gene: TRBD2; CDR3nt: TGTGCCAGCAGCCCCGGGACTAGCGGAAGGGCTGGGGAGCAGTACTTC; CDR3aa: CASSPGTSGRAGEQYF
v_gene: TRBV30; j_gene: TRBJ2-6; abundance: NA; d_gene: NA; CDR3nt: TGTGCCTGGACAGGGACCGGGGCCAACGTCCTGACTTTC; CDR3aa: CAWTGTGANVLTF
v_gene: TRBV5-1; j_gene: TRBJ1-1; abundance: many; d_gene: NA; CDR3nt: TGCGCCAGCAGCTTGGGGGGGGGACGGCGGAACACTGAAGCTTTCTTT; CDR3aa: CASSLGGGRRNTEAFF